This TCR beta chain was captured by sequencing in a study of shared clonotypes between healthy human individuals. Overall study context: Per donor, three plates held CD4 naive cells, three held CD4 memory, two held CD8 naive and one held CD8 memory. Notes on the study in general: The four-donor shared clonotypes exceeded non-shared clonotypes in generation probability, with non-shared ones scoring lower.

This CDR3 has 17 amino acids. Germline loops: CDR1 WNHNN, CDR2 SYGVQD (reference sequence). The J segment lost 5 bases and the V segment lost 0 bases, leaving 10 bases of the junction unmatched. Assay: immunoSEQ multiplex PCR; the TCRdb copy retains only in-frame clones and omits some. The sample records some 2,000,000 clones, roughly 94% being singletons. Comment on this clone: Its antigen is not identified.

The material sequenced was naive CD4+ T cells sorted from blood. This sample's subset: CD45RA+ positively selected. This TCR derives from a man younger than 35 in good health. This rearrangement joins TRBV10-1 to TRBJ2-1; 7 bases match TRBD2. CDR3 amino acids: CASSESGDYQAHNEQFF. The CDR3, as DNA: TGCGCCAGCAGTGAGTCGGGGGACTACCAGGCCCACAATGAGCAGTTCTTC.